The text below deals with one T cell receptor (beta chain). This entry belongs to a study of blood T cell repertoires in COVID-19. Study-wide background: Samples came from the United States, Italy and Spain, spanning acute and convalescent COVID-19. PBMCs, B-cell-depleted T cells, or T cells were the source of the cDNA or gDNA that made up the material.

CDR1 is MGHRA and CDR2 is YSYEKL in the germline V gene. J lost 2 bases, V lost 4 bases, and 1 base had no gene match. The CDR3 has 13 residues. In the source study's methods: Estimation of nucleated cell counts was performed using reference gene primer amplification. Some clones are missing from TCRdb's copy, which holds only in-frame ones; the method was immunoSEQ multiplex PCR. That table is the source of V, J and clone size, and D and trimming were worked out from the DNA. The profile shows around 100,000 clones, about 86% of them singletons. This TCR was recovered from a human donor in a cohort sampled during active COVID-19. Material: peripheral blood. The chain recombines TRBV4-1 with TRBJ1-2, with 7 bases matching TRBD1. The CDR3 sequence: CASSPQGNYGYTF. The CDR3, as DNA: TGCGCCAGCAGCCCACAGGGGAACTATGGCTACACCTTC.